This T cell receptor (beta chain) derives from a study of blood T cell repertoires in COVID-19. Study summary: The United States, Italy and Spain supplied acute and convalescent COVID-19 samples.

The Seattle patients joined while their infection was active and were tracked longitudinally afterward. Authors' data handling: For nucleated cells, counts were estimated from reference gene primer amplification. Measured with immunoSEQ multiplex PCR; TCRdb has only the in-frame clones, and not every one. V, J and clone size were drawn from that table, and D and trimming were deduced from the DNA. This sample has 200,000 to 250,000 clones, with roughly 86% found just once. J gave up 7 bases and V 5 bases, and 6 bases lay outside the gene matches. Germline V lookup: CDR1 WNHNN, CDR2 SYGVQD (reference sequence). The CDR3 contains 14 residues.

This sequence joins TRBV10-1 and TRBJ1-2, with 11 bases lining up with TRBD1. This receptor was obtained from a woman aged 45-59 years with COVID-19, enrolled during active disease. The source material was peripheral blood. CDR3 in DNA: TGCGCCAGCAGTATGGACAGGGGGCAACGTGGCTACACCTTC. It translates to CASSMDRGQRGYTF.